This is a list of T cell receptor beta chains from one sample in a study of shared clonotypes between healthy human individuals. Data came from immunoSEQ multiplex PCR; TCRdb stores just in-frame clones and leaves some out. The data show around 2.3 million clones, with almost 96% seen just once and approximately 0.13% held by the top ten. The specimen sequenced was naive CD4+ T cells sorted from blood. These receptors originate from a man aged 18 to 30 in good health. Each CDR3 is given with its conserved first and last residue. The D gene is left open where the match is weak. Clone size, where shown, is once, few, many, or a class for clones that have expanded.

clone_size	v_call	j_call	d_call	cdr3_aa	cdr3_nt
.	TRBV5-1	TRBJ2-7	.	CASSPGQGLEQYF	TGCGCCAGCAGCCCCGGACAAGGCCTCGAGCAGTACTTC
.	TRBV7-2	TRBJ2-1	.	CASSSTVLSSYNEQFF	TGTGCCAGCAGCTCCACAGTGTTGAGCTCCTACAATGAGCAGTTCTTC
few	TRBV5-4	TRBJ2-1	.	CASSLYTGAEQFF	TGTGCCAGCAGCTTATACACGGGGGCTGAGCAGTTCTTC
.	TRBV4-2	TRBJ2-7	TRBD2	CASSQVGGLAGEIRGYEQYF	TGTGCCAGCAGCCAAGTCGGGGGACTAGCGGGAGAGATACGCGGGTACGAGCAGTACTTC
.	TRBV11-3	TRBJ2-1	.	CASSPRPGNEQFF	TGTGCCAGCAGCCCCAGGCCAGGCAATGAGCAGTTCTTC
.	TRBV11-2	TRBJ1-1	.	CASTLGMNTEAFF	TGTGCCAGCACCCTAGGGATGAACACTGAAGCTTTCTTT
.	TRBV6-1	TRBJ2-7	TRBD1	CASTKGQGAYEQYF	TGTGCCAGCACCAAGGGACAGGGAGCCTACGAGCAGTACTTC
.	TRBV5-1	TRBJ2-7	.	CASSLGPGSYEQYF	TGCGCCAGCAGCTTGGGGCCCGGGTCCTACGAGCAGTACTTC
once	TRBV9	TRBJ1-1	.	CASSTLTANTEAFF	TGTGCCAGCAGCACCCTGACAGCGAACACTGAAGCTTTCTTT
.	TRBV7-9	TRBJ2-1	TRBD1	CASSLWTGGPYNEQFF	TGTGCCAGCAGCCTGTGGACAGGGGGCCCCTACAATGAGCAGTTCTTC
.	TRBV29-1	TRBJ1-1	.	CSGGNGRGNTEAFF	TGCAGTGGGGGGAACGGCAGGGGGAACACTGAAGCTTTCTTT
.	TRBV4-1	TRBJ2-1	TRBD1	CASSRGQGAFLDNEQFF	TGCGCCAGCAGCCGGGGACAGGGGGCATTCTTGGACAATGAGCAGTTCTTC
.	TRBV6-1	TRBJ2-3	TRBD2	CASRPSGAGGDTQYF	TGTGCCAGCCGCCCTAGCGGGGCAGGTGGAGATACGCAGTATTTT
.	TRBV6-5	TRBJ2-3	TRBD2	CASSRGGTSTDTQYF	TGTGCCAGCAGTCGCGGGGGAACTAGCACAGATACGCAGTATTTT
.	TRBV7-2	TRBJ1-5	.	CASSLEGLPQHF	TGTGCCAGCAGCCTGGAGGGGTTGCCCCAGCATTTT
.	TRBV5-6	TRBJ1-1	.	CASSPSGGEAFF	TGTGCCAGCAGCCCTAGCGGGGGTGAAGCTTTCTTT
.	TRBV5-6	TRBJ2-6	.	CASSLAYPGANVLTF	TGTGCCAGCAGCTTGGCCTATCCTGGGGCCAACGTCCTGACTTTC
once	TRBV5-4	TRBJ2-1	TRBD2	CASSPLGTSGGASHEQFF	TGTGCCAGCAGCCCCTTAGGTACTAGCGGGGGGGCCTCCCATGAGCAGTTCTTC
.	TRBV5-1	TRBJ2-1	.	CASSPISRNEQFF	TGCGCCAGCAGCCCGATTTCCCGCAATGAGCAGTTCTTC
.	TRBV28	TRBJ2-7	.	CASSSLGSQSSYEQYF	TGTGCCAGCAGTTCGCTCGGGTCTCAGAGCTCCTACGAGCAGTACTTC
.	TRBV9	TRBJ2-5	.	CASSVAFSGWETQYF	TGTGCCAGCAGCGTAGCTTTCAGCGGTTGGGAGACCCAGTACTTC
once	TRBV2	TRBJ2-5	TRBD2	CASSSAGGPLETQYF	TGTGCCAGCAGTTCAGCGGGAGGGCCCCTGGAGACCCAGTACTTC
.	TRBV29-1	TRBJ1-1	TRBD1	CSAGQQGTNTEAFF	TGCAGCGCTGGACAACAGGGGACGAACACTGAAGCTTTCTTT
.	TRBV11-2	TRBJ2-5	TRBD1	CASSSGDRSQETQYF	TGTGCCAGCAGCTCCGGGGACAGAAGCCAAGAGACCCAGTACTTC
.	TRBV11-1	TRBJ2-1	TRBD2	CASSNGPLAGGYNEQFF	TGTGCCAGCAGCAACGGGCCCTTGGCGGGGGGCTACAATGAGCAGTTCTTC
.	TRBV28	TRBJ2-7	.	CASGAGSWTWYEQYF	TGTGCCAGCGGGGCCGGATCATGGACGTGGTACGAGCAGTACTTC
.	TRBV9	TRBJ1-2	.	CASSYTFEGYTF	TGTGCCAGCAGCTACACATTTGAAGGCTACACCTTC
.	TRBV10-2	TRBJ1-2	.	CASSEGQAYGYTF	TGCGCCAGCAGTGAAGGGCAGGCCTATGGCTACACCTTC
.	TRBV6-4	TRBJ2-7	.	CASTEELSYEQYF	TGTGCCAGCACCGAGGAGCTATCCTACGAGCAGTACTTC
.	TRBV28	TRBJ1-2	.	CASRYRLGGYTF	TGTGCCAGCAGGTACAGGTTGGGAGGCTACACCTTC
.	TRBV10-3	TRBJ2-5	TRBD2	CAVGTREETQYF	TGTGCCGTCGGGACTAGAGAAGAGACCCAGTACTTC
once	TRBV6-1	TRBJ2-5	.	CASSVTYQETQYF	TGTGCCAGCAGTGTCACGTACCAAGAGACCCAGTACTTC
.	TRBV4-2	TRBJ1-2	.	CASSQARVDYGYTF	TGTGCCAGCAGCCAAGCCCGGGTGGACTATGGCTACACCTTC
.	TRBV5-1	TRBJ1-1	.	CASSLNVATEAFF	TGCGCCAGCAGCTTGAATGTCGCCACTGAAGCTTTCTTT
.	TRBV6-1	TRBJ1-2	.	CASSEGSPNYGYTF	TGTGCCAGCAGTGAGGGGTCTCCTAACTATGGCTACACCTTC
.	TRBV12-5	TRBJ1-1	.	CASGLRLNTEAFF	TGTGCTAGTGGTTTGCGGCTGAACACTGAAGCTTTCTTT
.	TRBV27	TRBJ2-1	.	CASSREFEQFF	TGTGCCAGCAGTAGGGAGTTTGAGCAGTTCTTC
.	TRBV5-4	TRBJ2-1	TRBD2	CASSFGGGPPNEQFF	TGTGCCAGCAGCTTTGGGGGAGGGCCCCCCAATGAGCAGTTCTTC
.	TRBV28	TRBJ1-5	TRBD1	CASSLRGGGQPQHF	TGTGCCAGCAGTTTACGAGGGGGCGGACAGCCCCAGCATTTT
.	TRBV23-1	TRBJ2-7	.	CASSQSGDRRHEQYF	TGCGCCAGCAGTCAATCTGGAGATCGCCGTCACGAGCAGTACTTC
.	TRBV4-3	TRBJ2-7	TRBD2	CASSQDQAGGPYEQYF	TGCGCCAGCAGCCAAGATCAAGCGGGAGGGCCCTACGAGCAGTACTTC
.	TRBV7-6	TRBJ2-2	TRBD1	CASSQDRGFTGELFF	TGTGCCAGCAGTCAAGACAGGGGATTCACCGGGGAGCTGTTTTTT
.	TRBV4-3	TRBJ2-3	TRBD2	CASSQDLTAGGFGDTQYF	TGCGCCAGCAGCCAAGATTTGACAGCGGGGGGTTTCGGAGATACGCAGTATTTT